This record looks at one TCR beta chain sequence and its context. During active infection, Seattle patients enrolled and were then monitored through disease. This specimen belongs to a study of blood T cell repertoires in COVID-19. Study-wide background: Samples taken during acute and convalescent COVID-19 were collected in the United States, Italy and Spain.

Original handling: Estimation of nucleated cell counts was performed using reference gene primer amplification. Produced via immunoSEQ multiplex PCR; TCRdb's table is partial and in-frame only. The DNA was the basis for D and trimming; V, J and clone size are from that table. The data hold under 200,000 clones, with around 87% observed a single time. V was pared by 3 bases and J by 0 bases, with 14 bases between. CDR3 size: 17 residues. CDR1 and CDR2 (germline): KGHDR, SFDVKD. The chain carries TRBV24-1 and TRBJ2-1, with TRBD2 as a possible D gene (6 bases). The material sequenced was peripheral blood. The sequence derives from a man in his sixties with COVID-19, enrolled during active disease. The CDR3 loop reads CATSDRGLGSSYNEQFF. CDR3 nucleotides: TGTGCCACCAGTGATCGGGGACTGGGGAGCTCCTACAATGAGCAGTTCTTC.